These 2 T cell receptor beta chains were all obtained from the same sample, sequenced in a study of T cells in localized non-small cell lung cancer. The protocol was immunoSEQ multiplex PCR, while the TCRdb copy is restricted to in-frame clones and leaves out a portion. This table has approximately 60,000 clones, about 90% appearing once. Sequenced material: peripheral blood, taken before any cancer treatment. Every receptor here comes from a woman aged 40-75 years with stage I lung adenocarcinoma.

This clone was seen a few times. V is TRBV28 and J is TRBJ1-5; the match to TRBD1 covers 11 bases. There are 15 residues in the CDR3. Germline V gene sequence: CDR1 MDHEN, CDR2 SYDVKM. The V and J ends lost 2 bases and 5 bases, in that order; junction bases with no gene match: 2. CDR3 in amino acids: CASSLGTGGYQPQHF. Here the CDR3 DNA reads TGTGCCAGCAGTTTAGGGACAGGGGGGTATCAGCCCCAGCATTTT.

This chain connects TRBV6-6 to TRBJ1-4; no clear D gene. The CDR3 sequence is 12 residues long. Trimming took off 5 bases at V and 5 bases at J, with 6 bases between the two ends. CDR1 and CDR2 (germline): MNHNY, SVGAGI (reference sequence). The CDR3 loop reads CASSQTNEKLFF. DNA for the CDR3: TGTGCCAGCAGTCAGACAAATGAAAAACTGTTTTTT.